The 20 T cell receptor beta chains given below trace back to one sample, sequenced in a study of blood T cell repertoires in COVID-19. Some clones are missing from TCRdb's copy, which holds only in-frame ones; the method was immunoSEQ multiplex PCR. This sample carries under 400,000 clones, around nine tenths of them seen once, and the ten largest clones take approximately 1%. Source material: PBMCs or T cells enriched from blood (not recorded which). The receptors originated from a young woman who had been exposed to COVID-19.

The CDR3 DNA follows: TGTGCCAGTTACGGGGGGACTAGCGGGATGGCCGGCGAGCAGTACTTC. Translated: CASYGGTSGMAGEQYF. This chain joins TRBV2 and TRBJ2-7, with TRBD2 matching 13 bases. V shed 9 bases and J 6 bases; nucleotides not matched to a gene: 14. The CDR3 extends over 16 amino acids. CDR1 is SNHLY, CDR2 FYNNEI, per germline.

CDR3 sequence (DNA): TGTGCCAGCTCACTGACCGGGACAGGGGAGGAGCAGTACTTC. It yields the protein CASSLTGTGEEQYF. This chain links TRBV18 with TRBJ2-7; 10 bases are a match to TRBD1. From germline, CDR1 is KGHSH and CDR2 LQKENI. The CDR3 loop spans 14 amino acids. Losses at the gene ends were 4 bases for V and 7 bases for J; bases not matched to a gene: 7. Using reference TRBV18 and TRBJ2-7 for the parts outside the CDR3, the full variable domain is NAGVMQNPRHLVRRRGQEARLRCSPMKGHSHVYWYRQLPEEGLKFMVYLQKENIIDESGMPKERFSAEFPKEGPSILRIQQVVRGDSAAYFCASSLTGTGEEQYFGPGTRLTVT.

This sequence joins TRBV27 and TRBJ1-2; D unresolved. This CDR3 comprises 13 residues. V was cut by 4 bases and J by 5 bases, with 11 bases left in between. The germline CDR1 and CDR2 sequences are MNHEY and SMNVEV (reference sequence). The DNA of the CDR3 is TGTGCCAGCAGTTCGCCCGACATATATGGCTACACCTTC. As protein: CASSSPDIYGYTF.

Regarding this clone: In the same sample, other DNA sequences code for this CDR3. The chain employs TRBV5-1 and TRBJ1-2; D ambiguous. Between the trimmed V and J ends, which lost 4 bases and 5 bases, there was a span of 9 bases. Germline CDR1 SGHRS, CDR2 YFSETQ. This CDR3 is 12 amino acids long. This CDR3 is CASSPGVYGYTF. CDR3 bases: TGCGCCAGCAGCCCCGGGGTTTATGGCTACACCTTC.

The V and J genes are TRBV28 and TRBJ1-5; no definite D call. Looked up from germline, CDR1 is MDHEN and CDR2 is SYDVKM. The CDR3 spans 13 residues. V lost 2 bases, J lost 4 bases, and 6 bases lay in between. CDR3 amino acids: CASSLRYNQPQHF. CDR3 sequence (DNA): TGTGCCAGCAGTTTACGGTATAATCAGCCCCAGCATTTT.

The chain employs TRBV19 and TRBJ2-5; D unclear. V was cut by 3 bases and J by 5 bases, with 13 bases left in between. Looked up from germline, CDR1 is LNHDA and CDR2 is SQIVND (reference sequence). CDR3 length equals 14 residues. DNA of the CDR3: TGTGCCAGTAGTATTCGGGTCTTTGGGGAGACCCAGTACTTC. Protein sequence: CASSIRVFGETQYF. Full variable domain (rest looked up from reference TRBV19 and TRBJ2-5): DGGITQSPKYLFRKEGQNVTLSCEQNLNHDAMYWYRQDPGQGLRLIYYSQIVNDFQKGDIAEGYSVSREKKESFPLTVTSAQKNPTAFYLCASSIRVFGETQYFGPGTRLLVL.

In this sample, this clone turned up once. The chain links TRBV10-1 to TRBJ1-1; 9 bases match TRBD1. There are 15 residues in the CDR3. Trimming cost V 3 bases and J 10 bases; bases outside gene matches: 12. Per germline, CDR1 WNHNN and CDR2 SYGVQD (reference sequence). The CDR3: CASSEVRDRVFGAFF. The CDR3 nucleotides read TGCGCCAGCAGTGAAGTCCGGGACAGGGTATTTGGAGCTTTCTTT.

This chain joins TRBV18 and TRBJ2-7, with TRBD1 matching 7 bases. This CDR3 contains 13 residues. Germline V gene sequence: CDR1 KGHSH, CDR2 LQKENI. Germline trimming cut 3 bases from V and 3 bases from J; bases unmatched to any gene: 2. CDR3 in DNA: TGTGCCAGCTCACCGGGACAGTTCTACGAGCAGTACTTC. Translating gives CASSPGQFYEQYF. Supplemented by reference TRBV18 and TRBJ2-7, the full variable domain reads NAGVMQNPRHLVRRRGQEARLRCSPMKGHSHVYWYRQLPEEGLKFMVYLQKENIIDESGMPKERFSAEFPKEGPSILRIQQVVRGDSAAYFCASSPGQFYEQYFGPGTRLTVT.

The chain joins TRBV28 to TRBJ1-2, with D possibly TRBD1 on 6 matching bases. The germline V gene has CDR1 MDHEN and CDR2 SYDVKM. This CDR3 is 15 amino acids long. Trimming took off 2 bases at V and 4 bases at J, with 14 bases between the two ends. The DNA for the CDR3 is TGTGCCAGCAGTTTACCCCCTCCAGGGGCCTATGGCTACACCTTC. It is translated as CASSLPPPGAYGYTF.

The chain recombines TRBV5-1 with TRBJ2-6; 13 nucleotides line up with TRBD2. The CDR3 runs to 17 residues. V lost 5 bases to trimming and J lost 0 bases; unmatched junction nucleotides: 2. CDR1 SGHRS and CDR2 YFSETQ come from the germline V gene. The CDR3 DNA reads as TGCGCCAGCAGACTAGCGGGAGGGCCCTCTGGGGCCAACGTCCTGACTTTC. Translated, it gives CASRLAGGPSGANVLTF.

The chain employs TRBV28 and TRBJ1-3; no firm D call. V was pared by 6 bases and J by 4 bases, with 7 bases between. The CDR3 runs 12 residues. Germline CDR1 is MDHEN and CDR2 is SYDVKM. CDR3 bases: TGTGCCAGCAGGGAGGTCGGAAACACCATATATTTT. Its translation: CASREVGNTIYF.

This chain links TRBV12-3 or TRBV12-4 with TRBJ1-1; 7 bases are a match to TRBD1. CDR3 size: 13 residues. The trim removed 5 bases at V and 6 bases at J, leaving 6 bases unmatched. CDR3 sequence reads: CASSVGTASEAFF. In DNA, the CDR3 is TGTGCCAGCAGTGTAGGGACAGCTTCTGAAGCTTTCTTT.

The chain couples TRBV19 to TRBJ1-1, with 7 bases matching TRBD1. Trimming removed 4 bases from V and 6 bases from J; junction bases left unmatched: 11. Germline V gene lookup returns CDR1 LNHDA and CDR2 SQIVND (reference sequence). The CDR3 consists of 15 residues. CDR3 DNA sequence: TGTGCCAGTAGTAGGAGGGGGCCTGAACTGGCTGAAGCTTTCTTT. This gives the protein CASSRRGPELAEAFF.

The gene calls are TRBV5-1 and TRBJ2-7; 12 bases match TRBD2. Germline CDR1 is SGHRS and CDR2 is YFSETQ. CDR3 length: 16 residues. J was trimmed by 2 bases and V by 0 bases; bases with no gene match: 3. In nucleotides, the CDR3 is TGCGCCAGCAGCTTGGACGGACTAGCGGGGCCCTACGAGCAGTACTTC. It codes for CASSLDGLAGPYEQYF.

The rearrangement joins TRBV3-1 (or the pseudogene TRBV3-2) to TRBJ2-1; 9 nucleotides agree with TRBD2. Trimming took 0 bases from V and 6 from J; bases not matched to a gene: 12. Germline V gene sequence: CDR1 LGHDT, CDR2 YNNKEL (reference sequence). This CDR3 is built from 18 residues. Written as DNA, the CDR3 is TGTGCCAGCAGCCAAGATCTGTTAGCGGGAGCGAAAGGCAATGAGCAGTTCTTC. Its protein is CASSQDLLAGAKGNEQFF.

V and J are TRBV19 and TRBJ2-4; D gene ambiguous. The germline V gene encodes CDR1 LNHDA and CDR2 SQIVND (reference sequence). V gave up 5 bases and J gave up 1 base, with 12 bases separating them. This CDR3 contains 15 residues. The DNA of the CDR3 is TGTGCCAGTAGTTCCTCCTCCTCCGCCAAAAACATTCAGTACTTC. This translates into CASSSSSSAKNIQYF.

This chain uses TRBV27 with TRBJ2-2; the D gene is possibly TRBD1 (6 bases). The CDR3 runs to 16 residues. V lost 3 bases to trimming and J lost 5 bases, with 16 bases between them. Germline V gene lookup returns CDR1 MNHEY and CDR2 SMNVEV (reference sequence). The DNA for the CDR3 is TGTGCCAGCAGTTTGCGTTTGCAGGGGAGAACCGGGGAGCTGTTTTTT. Protein product: CASSLRLQGRTGELFF.

J is TRBJ2-1 and V is TRBV10-1; maybe TRBD2 (6 bases). The CDR3 runs to 15 residues. V shed 0 bases and J shed 6 bases, with 12 bases lying between them. Germline V gene data show CDR1 as WNHNN and CDR2 as SYGVQD (reference sequence). CDR3 amino acids: CASSESPGVGNEQFF. DNA of the CDR3: TGCGCCAGCAGTGAGTCCCCGGGAGTAGGCAATGAGCAGTTCTTC.

The chain has TRBV5-1 and TRBJ2-5, with 7 bases lining up with TRBD2. Germline V gene sequence: CDR1 SGHRS, CDR2 YFSETQ. The CDR3 covers 15 residues. Losses at the gene ends were 2 bases for V and 0 bases for J; bases not matched to a gene: 4. The CDR3 loop reads CASSLLGGNQETQYF. The CDR3 DNA is TGCGCCAGCAGCTTACTGGGGGGGAACCAAGAGACCCAGTACTTC. Full variable domain (remainder filled in from reference TRBV5-1 and TRBJ2-5): KAGVTQTPRYLIKTRGQQVTLSCSPISGHRSVSWYQQTPGQGLQFLFEYFSETQRNKGNFPGRFSGRQFSNSRSEMNVSTLELGDSALYLCASSLLGGNQETQYFGPGTRLLVL.

V gene TRBV5-1 combines with J gene TRBJ1-5; perhaps TRBD1 as D (5 bases). The CDR3 runs 15 residues. Germline CDR1 SGHRS, CDR2 YFSETQ. The V and J ends lost 0 bases and 1 base respectively, with 8 bases between them. CDR3 nucleotide sequence: TGCGCCAGCAGCTTGGACGGGGGGAGCAATCAGCCCCAGCATTTT. Translation: CASSLDGGSNQPQHF.